The T cell receptor beta chain under discussion was sequenced for a study of T-cell memory formation after mild COVID-19. Whole-study context: TCR clusters mostly belonged to single donors. Overall study findings and caveats: Day 15 to 85 contractors were CD4/CD8 balanced; later expanders leaned CD4+. That cross-reactive memory joined was suggested by some responding clones appearing in pre-infection memory.

TCRdb fed the 5' RACE reads into MiXCR, producing one record per CDR3 protein. The data hold around 300,000 distinct CDR3 sequences, with approximately 13% observed a single time. The CDR3 sequence is 20 residues long. Germline lookup yields CDR1 LNHNV and CDR2 YYDKDF (reference sequence). V shed 5 bases, J shed 0 bases, and the junction held 15 bases outside the gene matches. Points on this clonotype: Its antigen is undetermined.

The sequencing input was PBMCs or a T cell subset sorted from them (not recorded which). The chain employs TRBV15 and TRBJ1-6, with TRBD1 matching 8 bases. This sequence originates from a man aged 18 to 35 who had mild COVID-19 (a few samples of this study predate the infection). Cell type and time point are not known. CDR3: CATSPYPRTGSISYNSPLHF. As DNA, the CDR3 is TGTGCCACCAGCCCTTATCCTCGGACAGGGAGCATCTCCTATAATTCACCCCTCCACTTT.